One sample yielded the 20 T cell receptor beta chains listed below, sequenced in a study of OX40 agonist ivuxolimab in advanced cancers. The data were produced by immunoSEQ multiplex PCR, yet TCRdb's version contains in-frame clones alone and is incomplete. The repertoire holds 45,000 to 70,000 clones, with nearly 85% as singletons. The source was CD4+ or CD8+ T cells sorted from blood, collected in a trial of the OX40 agonist ivuxolimab. These receptors originate from an adult with an advanced solid tumor such as melanoma, head and neck, liver or kidney cancer.

The chain combines TRBV30 with TRBJ2-7, with D unresolved. Germline-derived CDR1 and CDR2 are GTSNPN and SVGIG (reference sequence). This CDR3 is built from 13 residues. V lost 0 bases, J lost 3 bases, and 9 bases lay in between. The CDR3 protein is CAWSVSRVYEQYF. DNA of the CDR3: TGTGCCTGGAGTGTCTCTAGAGTCTACGAGCAGTACTTC.

This clone was found a few times. The gene calls are TRBV19 and TRBJ2-1; D is undetermined. V was pared by 6 bases and J by 8 bases, with 14 bases between. The germline V gene has CDR1 LNHDA and CDR2 SQIVND (reference sequence). The CDR3 totals 13 residues. CDR3 DNA: TGTGCCAGTAGGAGACTCCAAAGCGATGAGCAGTTCTTC. Its translation is CASRRLQSDEQFF.

This rearrangement joins TRBV6-5 to TRBJ2-3; D gene uncertain. This CDR3 has 12 residues. The V end lost 4 bases, the J end lost 6 bases, and 8 bases lay between the germline ends. Per germline, CDR1 MNHEY and CDR2 SVGAGI. The CDR3 region has the DNA TGTGCCAGCAGTTCCCCTACGGATACGCAGTATTTT. Encoded protein: CASSSPTDTQYF.

As concerns this clone: A junction boundary mismatches the germline segment, possibly from a read error. The V gene is TRBV9, the J gene TRBJ2-5; 11 nucleotides line up with TRBD2. The germline gives CDR1 SGDLS, CDR2 YYNGEE. The CDR3 runs 17 residues. The CDR3 here is CASSPSHRLLAGESQYF. CDR3 sequence (DNA): TGTGCCAGCAGCCCCTCCCATCGATTACTAGCGGGAGAGTCCCAGTACTTC.

The CDR3: CASSPRLVSGNTEAFF. DNA of the CDR3: TGTGCCAGCAGCCCCCGACTGGTGTCAGGGAACACTGAAGCTTTCTTT. The chain recombines TRBV7-6 with TRBJ1-1; D remains ambiguous. Germline V gene sequence: CDR1 SGHVS, CDR2 FNYEAQ. The CDR3 extends over 16 amino acids. V lost 5 bases and J 1 base, leaving 17 bases between the germline ends.

This clone came up a few times. This chain uses TRBV15 with TRBJ1-2; possibly TRBD1 for D (6 bases). V was shortened by 5 bases and J by 6 bases, with 13 bases between the two germline ends. The CDR3 is 13 amino acids. CDR1 is LNHNV and CDR2 is YYDKDF in the germline V gene (reference sequence). The CDR3, as DNA: TGTGCCACCAGCCAGGGGTATAGGAATGGCTACACCTTC. It yields the protein CATSQGYRNGYTF.

The chain is built from TRBV6-1 and TRBJ2-2, with a possible D match to TRBD1 (6 bases). The CDR3 consists of 14 residues. Germline CDR1 MNHNS, CDR2 SASEGT. The ends were cut back, 5 bases at V and 6 bases at J, with 13 bases in the middle. This chain's CDR3 is CASSRSSGAGELFF. The DNA for the CDR3 is TGTGCCAGCAGTAGGAGTTCAGGGGCCGGGGAGCTGTTTTTT.

The chain carries TRBV28 and TRBJ2-1; 7 bases are shared with TRBD2. Germline values: CDR1 MDHEN, CDR2 SYDVKM. The CDR3 is 16 residues long. The V segment lost 8 bases and the J segment 5 bases; nucleotides outside the gene matches: 15. Here the CDR3 reads CASLSPGEGTNNEQFF. DNA for the CDR3: TGTGCCAGCCTATCCCCGGGGGAAGGGACTAACAATGAGCAGTTCTTC.

In its sample, this clone was seen a few times. V gene TRBV28 combines with J gene TRBJ2-1, with D maybe TRBD2 (5 bases). The CDR3 runs 16 residues. Germline CDR1 MDHEN, CDR2 SYDVKM. Between the trimmed V and J ends, which lost 6 bases and 2 bases, there was a span of 17 bases. CDR3 bases: TGTGCCAGCAGCACCCCCTCCGGAGGTCCCTACAATGAGCAGTTCTTC. Protein: CASSTPSGGPYNEQFF.

The chain employs TRBV11-3 and TRBJ2-5; 10 nucleotides match TRBD1. The CDR3 extends over 15 amino acids. V lost 5 bases, J lost 5 bases, and 8 bases stayed unmatched. The germline CDR1 and CDR2 sequences are SGHNT and YENEEA. CDR3 nucleotides: TGTGCCAGCAGCCCCGGGACAGGGGAGGGGGAGACCCAGTACTTC. Its protein is CASSPGTGEGETQYF.

V usage is TRBV7-2 and J usage is TRBJ1-1, with 7 bases matching TRBD1. V was clipped by 2 bases and J by 8 bases; unmatched bases: 5. Germline V gene sequence: CDR1 SGHTA, CDR2 FQGNSA. The CDR3 totals 13 residues. The DNA for the CDR3 is TGTGCCAGCAGCTTATCAGGGGGGGCCGAAGCTTTCTTT. This translates into CASSLSGGAEAFF.

This clone was counted only a few times. V gene TRBV6-1 combines with J gene TRBJ1-2, with D perhaps matching TRBD1 (5 bases). CDR1 is MNHNS, CDR2 SASEGT, per germline. CDR3 length equals 16 residues. V lost 1 base, J lost 5 bases, and 17 bases lay in between. CDR3 coding DNA: TGTGCCAGCAGTGAAGACCGTCCCGGGACCGTATATGGCTACACCTTC. Amino acids: CASSEDRPGTVYGYTF.

This clone was found a few times. J is TRBJ2-5 and V is TRBV30; 7 nucleotides match TRBD2. The CDR3 runs to 15 residues. Germline V lookup: CDR1 GTSNPN, CDR2 SVGIG (reference sequence). Unmatched junction bases numbered 11, after V lost 5 bases and J lost 2 bases. In DNA form, the CDR3 reads TGTGCCTGGGACCGTCCTAGCGGAAGTCAAGAGACCCAGTACTTC. It is translated as CAWDRPSGSQETQYF.

This clone appeared once. V and J are TRBV28 and TRBJ1-2, with D maybe TRBD1 (6 bases). V shed 6 bases and J shed 0 bases, with 14 bases lying between them. The germline V gene encodes CDR1 MDHEN and CDR2 SYDVKM. CDR3 length: 15 residues. CDR3 amino acids: CASSTQGGANYGYTF. The CDR3 nucleotides read TGTGCCAGCAGCACACAGGGTGGGGCTAACTATGGCTACACCTTC.

V is TRBV5-4 and J is TRBJ2-1, with no clear D. Germline values: CDR1 SGHNT, CDR2 YYREEE (reference sequence). With 0 bases removed from V and 1 base from J, the gap between germline ends came to 14 bases. CDR3 length equals 17 residues. CDR3 sequence (DNA): TGTGCCAGCAGCTTGGGGTCCCTCCCCGGGTCCTACAATGAGCAGTTCTTC. Translated, it gives CASSLGSLPGSYNEQFF.

This sequence joins TRBV5-1 and TRBJ2-7; D ambiguous. The CDR3 extends over 12 amino acids. Germline values: CDR1 SGHRS, CDR2 YFSETQ. Trimming removed 5 bases at V and 0 bases at J, with 6 bases between. The CDR3 region is CASSQNSYEQYF. As DNA, the CDR3 is TGCGCCAGCAGTCAGAACTCCTACGAGCAGTACTTC.

This clone was observed a handful of times. This chain joins TRBV5-1 and TRBJ1-1, with TRBD1 matching over 8 bases. Germline lookup yields CDR1 SGHRS and CDR2 YFSETQ. This CDR3 is 17 amino acids long. The trim removed 1 base at V and 3 bases at J, leaving 11 bases unmatched. Written as DNA, the CDR3 is TGCGCCAGCAGCTTGTTAGGGGCGGGACAGGAGCACACTGAAGCTTTCTTT. It encodes CASSLLGAGQEHTEAFF.

This clone was picked up one time. CDR3 protein: CASSRDRDTTQYF. The CDR3 DNA sequence: TGTGCCAGCAGCCGCGACAGGGACACGACCCAGTACTTC. The chain has TRBV11-2 and TRBJ2-5; 7 nucleotides agree with TRBD1. The CDR3 is made up of 13 amino acids. The germline V gene has CDR1 SGHAT and CDR2 FQNNGV. Trimming at V came to 5 bases and at J to 7 bases, leaving 7 bases not matched to a gene.

This chain connects TRBV21-1 to TRBJ1-5. TRBV21-1 is a pseudogene locus. CDR3 size: 13 residues. This chain's CDR3 is CASTPSGYQPQHF. The CDR3 DNA reads TGTGCCAGCACCCCTTCGGGCTACCAGCCCCAGCATTTT.

The DNA of the CDR3 is TGTGCCACCAGCGGAGGATATGAGACCCAGTACTTC. It codes for CATSGGYETQYF. The chain recombines TRBV15 with TRBJ2-5, with D possibly matching TRBD2 (5 bases). With 5 bases removed from V and 5 bases from J, the gap between germline ends came to 9 bases. This CDR3 comprises 12 residues. Germline-derived CDR1 and CDR2 are LNHNV and YYDKDF (reference sequence).